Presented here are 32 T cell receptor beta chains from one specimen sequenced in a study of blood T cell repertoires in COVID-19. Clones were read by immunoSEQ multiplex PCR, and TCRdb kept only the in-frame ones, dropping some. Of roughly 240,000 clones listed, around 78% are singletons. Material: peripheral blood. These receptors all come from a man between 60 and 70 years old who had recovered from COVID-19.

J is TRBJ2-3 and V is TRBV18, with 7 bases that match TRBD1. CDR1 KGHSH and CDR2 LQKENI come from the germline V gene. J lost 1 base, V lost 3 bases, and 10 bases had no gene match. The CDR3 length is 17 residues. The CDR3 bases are TGTGCCAGCTCACCCTACCAGACAGGGTGGGGCACAGATACGCAGTATTTT. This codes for CASSPYQTGWGTDTQYF.

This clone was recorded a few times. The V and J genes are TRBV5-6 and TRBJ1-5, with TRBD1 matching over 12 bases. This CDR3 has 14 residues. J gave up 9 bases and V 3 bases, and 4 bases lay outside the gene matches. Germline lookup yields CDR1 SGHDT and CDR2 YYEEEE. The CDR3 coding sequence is TGTGCCAGCAGCTGGGGACAGGGGGCCTGGCCCCAGCATTTT. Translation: CASSWGQGAWPQHF.

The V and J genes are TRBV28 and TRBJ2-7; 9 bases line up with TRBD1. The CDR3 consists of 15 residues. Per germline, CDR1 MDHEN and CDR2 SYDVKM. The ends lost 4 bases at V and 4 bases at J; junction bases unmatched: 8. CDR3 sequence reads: CASSSRTGVVYEQYF. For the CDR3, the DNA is TGTGCCAGCAGTTCAAGGACAGGGGTTGTTTACGAGCAGTACTTC.

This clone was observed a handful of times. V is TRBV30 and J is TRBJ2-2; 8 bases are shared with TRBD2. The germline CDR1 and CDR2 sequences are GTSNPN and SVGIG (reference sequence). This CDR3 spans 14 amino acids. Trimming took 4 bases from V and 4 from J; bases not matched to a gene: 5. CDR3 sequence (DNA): TGTGCCTGGAACCAAGCGGGAGTCACCGGGGAGCTGTTTTTT. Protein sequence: CAWNQAGVTGELFF.

The CDR3 reads CASNRPGQGYDEQFF. The DNA of the CDR3 is TGCGCCAGCAACAGACCGGGACAGGGGTACGATGAGCAGTTCTTC. The rearrangement uses TRBV5-1 and TRBJ2-1, with 10 bases identical to TRBD1. Germline V gene data show CDR1 as SGHRS and CDR2 as YFSETQ. The V and J ends lost 6 bases and 8 bases, in that order; junction bases with no gene match: 11. The length of the CDR3 is 15 residues.

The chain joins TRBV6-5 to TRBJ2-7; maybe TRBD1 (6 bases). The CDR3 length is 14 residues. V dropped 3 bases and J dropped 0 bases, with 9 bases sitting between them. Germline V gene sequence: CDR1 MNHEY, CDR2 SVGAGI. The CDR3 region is CASSYQQGSYEQYF. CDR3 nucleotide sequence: TGTGCCAGCAGTTATCAACAGGGCTCCTACGAGCAGTACTTC.

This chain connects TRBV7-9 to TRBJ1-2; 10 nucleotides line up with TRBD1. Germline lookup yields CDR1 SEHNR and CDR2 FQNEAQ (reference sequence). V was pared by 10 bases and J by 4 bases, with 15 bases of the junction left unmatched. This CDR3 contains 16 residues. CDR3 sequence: CATPVETGGSGYGYTF. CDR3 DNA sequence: TGTGCCACGCCGGTTGAGACAGGGGGCTCGGGCTATGGCTACACCTTC.

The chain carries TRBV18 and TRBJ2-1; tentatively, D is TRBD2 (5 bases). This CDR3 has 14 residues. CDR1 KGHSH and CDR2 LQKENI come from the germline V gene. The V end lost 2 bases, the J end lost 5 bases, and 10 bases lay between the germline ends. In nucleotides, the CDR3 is TGTGCCAGCTCACCATCTGGGAGAAACAATGAGCAGTTCTTC. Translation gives CASSPSGRNNEQFF.

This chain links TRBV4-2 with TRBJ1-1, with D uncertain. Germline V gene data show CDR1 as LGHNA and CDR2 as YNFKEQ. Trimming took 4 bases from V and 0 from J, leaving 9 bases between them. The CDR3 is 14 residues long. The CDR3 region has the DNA TGTGCCAGCAGCCCGGGGATACTGAACACTGAAGCTTTCTTT. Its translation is CASSPGILNTEAFF.

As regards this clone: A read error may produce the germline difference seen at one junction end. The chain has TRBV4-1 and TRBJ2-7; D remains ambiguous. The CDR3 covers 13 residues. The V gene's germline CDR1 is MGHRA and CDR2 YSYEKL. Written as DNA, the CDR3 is TGCGCCAGCAGCCAAGTTTCAGGCTACGAGCAGCACTTC. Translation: CASSQVSGYEQHF.

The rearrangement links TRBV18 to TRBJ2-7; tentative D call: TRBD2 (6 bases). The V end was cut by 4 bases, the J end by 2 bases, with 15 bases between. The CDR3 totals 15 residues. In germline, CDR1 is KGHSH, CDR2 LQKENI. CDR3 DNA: TGTGCCAGCTCACTTCGTCGGTGGGGGGCCTACGAGCAGTACTTC. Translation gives CASSLRRWGAYEQYF.

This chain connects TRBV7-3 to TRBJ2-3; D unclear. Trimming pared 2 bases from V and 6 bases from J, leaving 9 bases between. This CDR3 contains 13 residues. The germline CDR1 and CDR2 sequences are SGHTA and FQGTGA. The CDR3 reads CASSLSSPDTQYF. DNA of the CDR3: TGTGCCAGCAGCTTATCTAGTCCGGATACGCAGTATTTT.

The CDR3 here is CASSHEVVAKNIQYF. In nucleotides, the CDR3 is TGCGCCAGCAGCCACGAGGTAGTGGCCAAAAACATTCAGTACTTC. The chain carries TRBV4-1 and TRBJ2-4, with unresolved D. The germline V and J ends were trimmed by 3 bases and 1 base, with 10 bases remaining between them. This CDR3 is built from 15 residues. CDR1 is MGHRA and CDR2 is YSYEKL in the germline V gene.

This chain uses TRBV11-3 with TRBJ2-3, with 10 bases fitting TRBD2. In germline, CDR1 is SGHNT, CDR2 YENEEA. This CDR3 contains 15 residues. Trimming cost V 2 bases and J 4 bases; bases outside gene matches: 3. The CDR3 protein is CASSLSLAGADTQYF. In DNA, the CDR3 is TGTGCCAGCAGCTTATCGCTAGCGGGAGCAGATACGCAGTATTTT. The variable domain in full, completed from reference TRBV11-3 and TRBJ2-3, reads EAGVVQSPRYKIIEKKQPVAFWCNPISGHNTLYWYLQNLGQGPELLIRYENEEAVDDSQLPKDRFSAERLKGVDSTLKIQPAELGDSAVYLCASSLSLAGADTQYFGPGTRLTVL.

The CDR3 DNA sequence: TGTGCCAGCAGCCGCCGAGGTGGGGCGACTAACTATGGCTACACCTTC. Translating it yields CASSRRGGATNYGYTF. The gene calls are TRBV3-1 (or the pseudogene TRBV3-2) and TRBJ1-2; a weak D match, TRBD1 (5 bases). CDR1 LGHDT and CDR2 YNNKEL come from the germline V gene (reference sequence). Trimming took 4 bases from V and 0 from J, leaving 15 bases between them. The CDR3 loop spans 16 amino acids.

CDR3 loop: CASSQPSPTSRGQFF. The DNA of the CDR3 is TGTGCCAGCAGCCAACCAAGTCCGACTTCGCGAGGGCAGTTCTTC. The chain has TRBV3-1 (or the pseudogene TRBV3-2) and TRBJ2-1, with unresolved D. Deletions cut 2 bases from V and 12 bases from J, with 20 bases between. CDR3 size: 15 residues. Per germline, CDR1 LGHDT and CDR2 YNNKEL (reference sequence).

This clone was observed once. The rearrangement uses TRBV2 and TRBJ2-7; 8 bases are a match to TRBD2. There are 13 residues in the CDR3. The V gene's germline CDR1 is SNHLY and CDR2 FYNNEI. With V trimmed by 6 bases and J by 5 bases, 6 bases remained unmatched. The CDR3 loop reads CASRGLVVDEQYF. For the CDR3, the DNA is TGTGCCAGCAGGGGACTAGTTGTTGACGAGCAGTACTTC. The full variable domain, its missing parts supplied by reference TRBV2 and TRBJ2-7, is EPEVTQTPSHQVTQMGQEVILRCVPISNHLYFYWYRQILGQKVEFLVSFYNNEISEKSEIFDDQFSVERPDGSNFTLKIRSTKLEDSAMYFCASRGLVVDEQYFGPGTRLTVT.

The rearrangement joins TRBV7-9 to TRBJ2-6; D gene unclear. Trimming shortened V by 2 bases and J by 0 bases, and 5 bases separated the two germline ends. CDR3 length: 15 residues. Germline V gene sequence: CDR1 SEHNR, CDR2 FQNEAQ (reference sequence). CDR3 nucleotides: TGTGCCAGCAGCTTAAGGAGCTCTGGGGCCAACGTCCTGACTTTC. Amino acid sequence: CASSLRSSGANVLTF. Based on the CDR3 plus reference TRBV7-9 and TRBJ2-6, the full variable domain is DTGVSQNPRHKITKRGQNVTFRCDPISEHNRLYWYRQTLGQGPEFLTYFQNEAQLEKSRLLSDRFSAERPKGSFSTLEIQRTEQGDSAMYLCASSLRSSGANVLTFGAGSRLTVL.

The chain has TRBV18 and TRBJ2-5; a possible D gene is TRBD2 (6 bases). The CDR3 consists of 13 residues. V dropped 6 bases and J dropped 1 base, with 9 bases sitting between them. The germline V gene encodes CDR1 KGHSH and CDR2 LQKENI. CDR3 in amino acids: CASSRDFQETQYF. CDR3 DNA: TGTGCCAGCTCTCGGGACTTCCAAGAGACCCAGTACTTC.

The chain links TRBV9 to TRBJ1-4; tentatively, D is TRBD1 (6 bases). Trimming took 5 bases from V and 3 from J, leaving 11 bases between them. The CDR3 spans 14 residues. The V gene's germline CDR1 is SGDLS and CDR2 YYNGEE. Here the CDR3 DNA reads TGTGCCAGCAGTACCAAGGGGGCTAATGAAAAACTGTTTTTT. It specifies CASSTKGANEKLFF.

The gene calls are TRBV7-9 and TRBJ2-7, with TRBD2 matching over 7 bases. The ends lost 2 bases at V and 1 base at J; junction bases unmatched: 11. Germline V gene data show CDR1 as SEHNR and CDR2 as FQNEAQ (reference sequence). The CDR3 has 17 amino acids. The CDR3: CASSLRASGHFSYEQYF. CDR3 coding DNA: TGTGCCAGCAGCTTAAGGGCTAGCGGACACTTTTCCTACGAGCAGTACTTC.

The CDR3 loop is CATSDFRGTGANVLTF. CDR3 nucleotides: TGTGCCACCAGTGATTTTAGGGGAACTGGGGCCAACGTCCTGACTTTC. This rearrangement joins TRBV24-1 to TRBJ2-6, with TRBD1 as a possible D gene (5 bases). Germline V gives CDR1 KGHDR, CDR2 SFDVKD. The CDR3 consists of 16 residues. V lost 1 base and J 2 bases, leaving 8 bases between the germline ends.

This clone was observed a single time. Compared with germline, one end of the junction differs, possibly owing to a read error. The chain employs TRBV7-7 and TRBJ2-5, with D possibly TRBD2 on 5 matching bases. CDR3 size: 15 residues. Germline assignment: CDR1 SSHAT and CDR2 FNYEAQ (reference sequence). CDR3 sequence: CASTLTNREQETQYF. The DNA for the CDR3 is TGTGCTAGCACCCTAACGAATCGGGAACAAGAGACCCAGTACTTC. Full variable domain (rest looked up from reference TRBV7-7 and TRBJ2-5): GAGVSQSPRYKVTKRGQDVTLRCDPISSHATLYWYQQALGQGPEFLTYFNYEAQPDKSGLPSDRFSAERPEGSISTLTIQRTEQRDSAMYRCASTLTNREQETQYFGPGTRLLVL.

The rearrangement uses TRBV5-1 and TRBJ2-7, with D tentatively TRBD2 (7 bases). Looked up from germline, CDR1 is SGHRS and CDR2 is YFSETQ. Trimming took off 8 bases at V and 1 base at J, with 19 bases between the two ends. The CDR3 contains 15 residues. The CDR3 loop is CAREFRGAVSYEQYF. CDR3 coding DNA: TGCGCCAGGGAATTTCGGGGGGCGGTTTCCTACGAGCAGTACTTC.

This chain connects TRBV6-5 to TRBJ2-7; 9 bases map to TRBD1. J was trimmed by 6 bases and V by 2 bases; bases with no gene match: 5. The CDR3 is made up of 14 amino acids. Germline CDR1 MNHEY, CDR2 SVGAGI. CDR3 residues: CASSYRDRVAEQYF. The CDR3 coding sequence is TGTGCCAGCAGTTACCGGGACAGGGTGGCCGAGCAGTACTTC.

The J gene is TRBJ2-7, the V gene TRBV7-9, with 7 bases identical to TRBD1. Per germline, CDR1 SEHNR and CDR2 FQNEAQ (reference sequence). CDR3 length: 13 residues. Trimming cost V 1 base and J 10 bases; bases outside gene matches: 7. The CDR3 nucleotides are TGTGCCAGCAGCTTAGGGGACAGTAAGAAACAGTACTTC. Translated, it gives CASSLGDSKKQYF.

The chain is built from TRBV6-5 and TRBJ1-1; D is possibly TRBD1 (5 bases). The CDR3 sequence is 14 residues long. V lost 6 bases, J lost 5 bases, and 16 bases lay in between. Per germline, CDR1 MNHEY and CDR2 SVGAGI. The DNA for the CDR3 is TGTGCCAGCAGCTCCCAGGGCGAGAGGACTGAAGCTTTCTTT. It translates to CASSSQGERTEAFF.

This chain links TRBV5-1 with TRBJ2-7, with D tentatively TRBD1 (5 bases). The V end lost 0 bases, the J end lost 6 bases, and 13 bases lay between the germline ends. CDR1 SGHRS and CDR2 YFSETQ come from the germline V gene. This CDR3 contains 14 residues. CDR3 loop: CASSLAQGMGEQYF. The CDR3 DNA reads TGCGCCAGCAGCTTGGCGCAGGGTATGGGCGAGCAGTACTTC.

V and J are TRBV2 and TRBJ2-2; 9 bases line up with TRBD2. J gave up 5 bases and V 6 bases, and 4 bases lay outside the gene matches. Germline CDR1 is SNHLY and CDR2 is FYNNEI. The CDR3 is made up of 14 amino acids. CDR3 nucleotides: TGTGCCAGCAGGAGGACTAGCGAAACCGGGGAGCTGTTTTTT. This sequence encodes CASRRTSETGELFF.

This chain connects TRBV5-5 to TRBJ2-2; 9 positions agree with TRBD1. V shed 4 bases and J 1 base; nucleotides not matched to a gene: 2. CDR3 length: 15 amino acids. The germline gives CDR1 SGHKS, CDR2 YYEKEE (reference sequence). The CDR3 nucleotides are TGTGCCAGCAGCGGACAGGGGTTGAACACCGGGGAGCTGTTTTTT. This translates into CASSGQGLNTGELFF.

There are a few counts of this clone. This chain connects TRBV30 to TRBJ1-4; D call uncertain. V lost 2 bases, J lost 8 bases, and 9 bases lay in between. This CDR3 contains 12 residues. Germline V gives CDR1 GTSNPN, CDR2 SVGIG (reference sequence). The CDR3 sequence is CAWSPHIEKLFF. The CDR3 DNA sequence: TGTGCCTGGAGTCCCCACATCGAAAAACTGTTTTTT.

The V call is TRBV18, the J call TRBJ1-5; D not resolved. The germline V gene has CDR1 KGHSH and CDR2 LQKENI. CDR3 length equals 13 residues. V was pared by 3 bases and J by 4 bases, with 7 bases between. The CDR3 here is CASSPNSNQPQHF. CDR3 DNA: TGTGCCAGCTCACCGAACTCGAATCAGCCCCAGCATTTT.